This T cell receptor beta chain was identified during a study of cytomegalovirus exposure and HLA in healthy donors. A remark on this clone: Its antigen is as yet unknown.

60 Vbeta and 13 Jbeta primers were used in PCR. Libraries were prepared by immunoSEQ multiplex PCR; TCRdb keeps only in-frame clonotypes and omits some of them. The sample lists 120,000 or so clones, about 80% occurring once. General observations from the study: Among CMV-associated TCR beta chains, most appeared HLA-restricted in a later analysis. In a later analysis, productive TCRs from donors in an Asian-associated ancestry cluster reportedly carried fewer N-insertions than the cohort mean.

V shed 6 bases and J shed 8 bases, with 14 bases lying between them. CDR3 length: 13 amino acids. Germline CDR1 is SGHTA and CDR2 is FQGNSA. The clonotype originates from a man aged 25-45 years in good health and CMV-seronegative. Source material: PBMCs. This chain joins TRBV7-2 and TRBJ2-1, with D perhaps matching TRBD2 (6 bases). The CDR3: CASRGASAYEQFF. The CDR3 nucleotides are TGTGCCAGCAGAGGTGCTAGCGCCTATGAGCAGTTCTTC.